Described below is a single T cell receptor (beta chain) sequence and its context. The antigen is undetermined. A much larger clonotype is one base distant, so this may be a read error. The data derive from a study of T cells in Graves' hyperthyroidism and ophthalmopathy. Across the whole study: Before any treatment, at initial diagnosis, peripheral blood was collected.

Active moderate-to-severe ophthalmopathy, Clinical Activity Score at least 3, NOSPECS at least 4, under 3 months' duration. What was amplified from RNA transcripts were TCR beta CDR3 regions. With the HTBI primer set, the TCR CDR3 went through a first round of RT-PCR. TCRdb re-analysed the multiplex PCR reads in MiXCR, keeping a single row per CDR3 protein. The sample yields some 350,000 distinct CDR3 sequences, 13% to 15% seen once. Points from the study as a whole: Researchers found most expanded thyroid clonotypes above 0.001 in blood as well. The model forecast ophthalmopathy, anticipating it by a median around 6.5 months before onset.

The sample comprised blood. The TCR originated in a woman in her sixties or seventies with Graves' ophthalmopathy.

The CDR3 bases are TGTGCCATCAGTGATGGGGAGGACAATGAGCAGTTCTTC. Translation: CAISDGEDNEQFF. The V gene is TRBV10-3, the J gene TRBJ2-1; possible D gene TRBD2, 6 bases. Germline V gene data show CDR1 as ENHRY and CDR2 as SYGVKD. V lost 3 bases and J lost 5, with 8 bases in between. The CDR3 covers 13 residues.